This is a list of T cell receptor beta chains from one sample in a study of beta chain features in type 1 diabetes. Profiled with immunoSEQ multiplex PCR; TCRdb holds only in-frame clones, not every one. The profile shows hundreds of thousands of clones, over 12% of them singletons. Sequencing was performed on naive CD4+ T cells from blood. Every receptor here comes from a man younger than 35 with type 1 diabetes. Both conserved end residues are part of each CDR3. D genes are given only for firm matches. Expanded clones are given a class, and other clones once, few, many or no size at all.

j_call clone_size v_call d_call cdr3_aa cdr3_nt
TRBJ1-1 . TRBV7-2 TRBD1 CASSLGDSRTEAFF TGTGCCAGCAGCTTGGGGGACAGCCGGACTGAAGCTTTCTTT
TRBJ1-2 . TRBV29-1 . CSVVTEQYGYTF TGCAGCGTTGTGACCGAGCAATATGGCTACACCTTC
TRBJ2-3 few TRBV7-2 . CASSFTVTGTLQYF TGTGCCAGCAGCTTTACCGTCACCGGGACTTTGCAGTATTTT
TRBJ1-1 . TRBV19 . CASSSEWGHTEAFF TGTGCCAGTAGTTCCGAGTGGGGACACACTGAAGCTTTCTTT
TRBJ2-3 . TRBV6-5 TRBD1 CASRIQGSSTDTQYF TGTGCCAGCAGAATACAGGGGTCTAGCACAGATACGCAGTATTTT
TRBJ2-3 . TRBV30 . CAWSGDWGDTQYF TGTGCCTGGAGCGGGGACTGGGGAGATACGCAGTATTTT
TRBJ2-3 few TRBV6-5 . CASGMRGDTQYF TGTGCCAGCGGAATGCGAGGAGATACGCAGTATTTT
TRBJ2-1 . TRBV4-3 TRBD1 CASSQDFVVAGGQEFF TGCGCCAGCAGCCAAGACTTTGTCGTAGCCGGGGGACAGGAGTTCTTC
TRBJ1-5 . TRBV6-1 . CASRRDEEPQHF TGTGCCAGCAGGAGGGACGAAGAGCCCCAGCATTTT
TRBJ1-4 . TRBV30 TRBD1 CAWSANRGGTNEKLFF TGTGCCTGGAGTGCGAACAGGGGTGGAACTAATGAAAAACTGTTTTTT
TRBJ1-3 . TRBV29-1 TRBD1 CSVDRDSLSGNTIYF TGCAGCGTTGATAGGGACAGCTTGTCTGGAAACACCATATATTTT
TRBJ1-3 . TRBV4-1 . CASSRDRLGNTIYF TGCGCCAGCAGCCGAGACAGGCTCGGAAACACCATATATTTT
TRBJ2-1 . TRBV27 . CASSYGGAYNEQFF TGTGCCAGCAGTTATGGCGGGGCCTACAATGAGCAGTTCTTC
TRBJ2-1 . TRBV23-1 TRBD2 CASRPLAETYNEQFF TGCGCCAGCAGGCCACTAGCGGAAACCTACAATGAGCAGTTCTTC
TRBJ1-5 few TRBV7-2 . CASSLFGQPQHF TGTGCCAGCAGCTTATTCGGCCAGCCCCAGCATTTT
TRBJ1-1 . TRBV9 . CASSVGPGTEAFF TGTGCCAGCAGCGTAGGACCGGGCACTGAAGCTTTCTTT
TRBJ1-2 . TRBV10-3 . CAISEWQATGGYTF TGTGCCATCAGTGAGTGGCAGGCTACGGGAGGCTACACCTTC
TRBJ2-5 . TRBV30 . CAWSRGGRVRYF TGTGCCTGGAGTCGAGGGGGACGGGTGCGGTACTTC
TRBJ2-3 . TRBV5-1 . CASSSRGLRTDTQYF TGCGCCAGCAGCTCCCGGGGCCTACGCACAGATACGCAGTATTTT
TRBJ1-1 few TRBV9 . CASSVGSAGVNTEAFF TGTGCCAGCAGCGTGGGGAGTGCTGGGGTGAACACTGAAGCTTTCTTT
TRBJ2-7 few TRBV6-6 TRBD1 CACRDRAYEQYF TGTGCCTGTAGGGACAGGGCCTACGAGCAGTACTTC
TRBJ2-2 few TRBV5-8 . CASSLLSGPDTGELFF TGTGCCAGCAGCTTGCTGTCGGGGCCCGACACCGGGGAGCTGTTTTTT
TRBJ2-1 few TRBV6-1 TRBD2 CASSEMTGGYNEQFF TGTGCCAGCAGTGAAATGACGGGAGGCTACAATGAGCAGTTCTTC
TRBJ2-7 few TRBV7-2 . CASSQQGNRDEQYF TGTGCCAGCAGCCAGCAGGGGAACAGGGACGAGCAGTACTTC
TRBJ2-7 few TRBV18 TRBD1 CASSADREPYEQYF TGTGCCAGCTCAGCGGACAGGGAGCCCTACGAGCAGTACTTC
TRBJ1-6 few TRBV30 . CAWGAGGVSPLHF TGTGCCTGGGGTGCGGGGGGCGTATCACCCCTCCACTTT
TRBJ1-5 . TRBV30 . CAWSVSWGSFQPQHF TGTGCCTGGAGTGTATCATGGGGTAGCTTTCAGCCCCAGCATTTT
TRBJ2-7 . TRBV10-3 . CAITSTAYEQYF TGTGCCATCACTTCAACGGCCTACGAGCAGTACTTC
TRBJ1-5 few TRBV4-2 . CASSQDQRSNQPQHF TGTGCCAGCAGCCAAGACCAGCGGAGCAATCAGCCCCAGCATTTT